This TCR beta chain was recovered during a study of T cell repertoires in cytomegalovirus infection (dated by TCRdb to the late 2010s). Regarding the complete study: Donor HLA type was relevant to the analysis, as public TCR beta signatures indicated carriage of CMV infection together with the matching HLA type.

Study-level results and caveats: The ex vivo response was dominated by HLA-C-restricted CMV-specific TCR beta clonotypes, which also provided the single most frequent clonotype in two of eight donors. Cumulative frequency of public TCR beta family members discriminated carriers of CMV infection plus the relevant HLA type in this cohort and an independent roughly 330-donor cohort.

This sample was sequenced with an Illumina HiSeq 1500. The public reads were quality trimmed at Q25 with fastp and then assembled into clones with MiXCR by TCRdb, keeping productive beta chains. Rows are combined by CDR3 protein, so each entry shows the most common genes and DNA. The sample includes about 160,000 distinct CDR3 sequences, with under 20% observed a single time. 18% of the sample is in the top ten clones. Trimming costs V 8 bases and J 0 bases, and their ends lie 11 bases apart. For CDR1 and CDR2, the germline V gene (reference sequence) lists SEHNR and FQNEAQ. The CDR3 runs 14 residues from the cysteine to the phenylalanine. Of the read, only the CDR3 DNA is kept; its 42 bases are in frame from base 1. This clonotype was observed a few times. Its antigen is currently not known. No base qualities exist here, and no much larger clone lies one base off it.

The V and J genes are TRBV7-9 and TRBJ1-3, with the D gene too uncertain to name. The TCR originated in a human donor in good health (CMV status not recorded). Some clones in this sample may be carry-over from other donors' samples. The sequencing sample was made of CD8+ T cells from PBMCs. Here is the DNA: TGTGCCAGCGCGGATGGCATCTCTGGAAACACCATATATTTT. Its protein reads: CASADGISGNTIYF.